This entry concerns a single T cell receptor beta chain. The data stem from a study of blood T cell repertoires in COVID-19. Study details: Samples representing acute and convalescent COVID-19 were sourced from the United States, Italy and Spain. Sample material is recorded as cDNA or gDNA derived from T cells, B-cell-depleted T cells, or PBMCs.

Trimming cost V 2 bases and J 7 bases, with 10 bases left between them. Germline V gives CDR1 SGHRS, CDR2 YFSETQ. This CDR3 has 13 residues. Libraries were prepared by immunoSEQ multiplex PCR; TCRdb keeps only in-frame clonotypes and omits some of them. The sample lists about 140,000 clones; around 80% were seen once. This TCR came from a woman older than 75 with active or convalescent COVID-19. Sequences were obtained from peripheral blood. The V and J genes are TRBV5-1 and TRBJ1-5, with D perhaps matching TRBD1 (6 bases). In DNA form, the CDR3 reads TGCGCCAGCAGCTTCGAGGGGGAACAGCCCCAGCATTTT. It encodes CASSFEGEQPQHF.